The 32 T cell receptor beta chains below all came from one sample that was sequenced in a study of blood T cell repertoires in COVID-19. The protocol was immunoSEQ multiplex PCR, while the TCRdb copy is restricted to in-frame clones and leaves out a portion. The sample has roughly 250,000 clones, approximately 82% seen once. Sequencing was done on a sample of peripheral blood. The receptor source for this set is a woman older than 75 with acute or convalescent COVID-19.

This clone was detected only a few times. V is TRBV6-1 and J is TRBJ1-1; maybe TRBD1 (5 bases). CDR3 length equals 16 residues. In germline, CDR1 is MNHNS, CDR2 SASEGT. V shed 4 bases and J shed 0 bases, with 15 bases lying between them. The CDR3 here is CASSVYGGVVNTEAFF. In nucleotides, the CDR3 is TGTGCCAGCAGTGTGTATGGGGGGGTAGTGAACACTGAAGCTTTCTTT.

V is TRBV19 and J is TRBJ1-1, with TRBD1 as a possible D gene (6 bases). The ends were cut back, 5 bases at V and 5 bases at J, with 15 bases in the middle. Germline assignment: CDR1 LNHDA and CDR2 SQIVND (reference sequence). The CDR3 covers 14 residues. The CDR3 coding sequence is TGTGCCAGTAGTCCGGGACACGCACTAACTGAAGCTTTCTTT. As protein: CASSPGHALTEAFF.

There are a few counts of this clone. This chain joins TRBV28 and TRBJ1-1; weak D call: TRBD1 (6 bases). The V end was cut by 3 bases, the J end by 6 bases, with 14 bases between. This CDR3 is 14 amino acids long. In germline, CDR1 is MDHEN, CDR2 SYDVKM. CDR3 residues: CASSFTGGRPEAFF. CDR3 DNA: TGTGCCAGCAGTTTCACCGGGGGGCGGCCTGAAGCTTTCTTT.

The chain has TRBV7-2 and TRBJ1-1, with D unclear. CDR3 length: 14 residues. V was cut by 3 bases and J by 4 bases, with 12 bases left in between. CDR1 SGHTA and CDR2 FQGNSA come from the germline V gene. CDR3 sequence reads: CASSFSGEVTEAFF. The CDR3, as DNA: TGTGCCAGCAGCTTTAGTGGGGAGGTCACTGAAGCTTTCTTT. Based on the CDR3 plus reference TRBV7-2 and TRBJ1-1, the full variable domain is GAGVSQSPSNKVTEKGKDVELRCDPISGHTALYWYRQSLGQGLEFLIYFQGNSAPDKSGLPSDRFSAERTGGSVSTLTIQRTQQEDSAVYLCASSFSGEVTEAFFGQGTRLTVV.

V and J are TRBV28 and TRBJ2-7; D perhaps matches TRBD2 (6 bases). The germline V gene encodes CDR1 MDHEN and CDR2 SYDVKM. Trimming removed 5 bases at V and 2 bases at J, with 19 bases between. The CDR3 sequence is 16 residues long. CDR3 sequence reads: CASSPRARDLAYEQYF. The CDR3 bases are TGTGCCAGCAGTCCAAGGGCGCGGGACCTAGCCTACGAGCAGTACTTC.

V gene TRBV18 combines with J gene TRBJ2-3, with 10 positions matching TRBD2. Looked up from germline, CDR1 is KGHSH and CDR2 is LQKENI. V was pared by 6 bases and J by 2 bases, with 5 bases of the junction left unmatched. The CDR3 consists of 15 residues. In DNA form, the CDR3 reads TGTGCCAGCTCTAGCGGGGGGACCTCCACAGATACGCAGTATTTT. It encodes CASSSGGTSTDTQYF.

A word on this clone: Other DNA sequences of this sample code for an identical CDR3. The V gene is TRBV11-1, the J gene TRBJ1-1; 8 bases are shared with TRBD1. Trimming removed 5 bases from V and 0 bases from J; junction bases left unmatched: 5. The CDR3 has 15 residues. Germline V gene lookup returns CDR1 SGHAT and CDR2 FQDESV (reference sequence). The CDR3 coding sequence is TGTGCCAGCAGCCCAAGACAGGGGATGAACACTGAAGCTTTCTTT. As protein: CASSPRQGMNTEAFF.

This chain links TRBV6-1 with TRBJ1-1, with D hard to call. Trimming pared 3 bases from V and 8 bases from J, leaving 7 bases between. The germline V gene encodes CDR1 MNHNS and CDR2 SASEGT. The CDR3 is 11 residues long. The DNA for the CDR3 is TGTGCCAGCAGTGACAGGAAGGAAGCTTTCTTT. Translating gives CASSDRKEAFF.

This chain connects TRBV4-2 to TRBJ2-3, with 10 nucleotides matching TRBD2. V shed 4 bases, J shed 2 bases, and the junction held 6 bases outside the gene matches. CDR3 length: 16 amino acids. Looked up from germline, CDR1 is LGHNA and CDR2 is YNFKEQ. As DNA, the CDR3 is TGTGCCAGCAGCCCCTTAGCGGGGGGACACACAGATACGCAGTATTTT. This gives the protein CASSPLAGGHTDTQYF.

The rearrangement uses TRBV14 and TRBJ1-1; D unclear. The V gene's germline CDR1 is SGHDN and CDR2 FVKESK. The CDR3 spans 13 residues. V lost 1 base and J 5 bases, leaving 8 bases between the germline ends. The CDR3 reads CASSQGAQTEAFF. CDR3 nucleotides: TGTGCCAGCAGCCAAGGGGCACAGACTGAAGCTTTCTTT. Full variable domain (missing parts from reference TRBV14 and TRBJ1-1): EAGVTQFPSHSVIEKGQTVTLRCDPISGHDNLYWYRRVMGKEIKFLLHFVKESKQDESGMPNNRFLAERTGGTYSTLKVQPAELEDSGVYFCASSQGAQTEAFFGQGTRLTVV.

The chain is built from TRBV5-1 and TRBJ1-2, with D possibly TRBD1 on 6 matching bases. Germline values: CDR1 SGHRS, CDR2 YFSETQ. The V end lost 0 bases, the J end lost 0 bases, and 12 bases lay between the germline ends. The CDR3 is made up of 16 amino acids. CDR3 bases: TGCGCCAGCAGCTTGGTCGGGGGGGCCGCTAACTATGGCTACACCTTC. Residues: CASSLVGGAANYGYTF.

This clone was observed a single time. A junction end diverges from the germline sequence, so it may reflect a read error. The chain links TRBV9 to TRBJ2-3; the D gene is possibly TRBD2 (11 bases). The germline V gene has CDR1 SGDLS and CDR2 YYNGEE. The CDR3 has 14 residues. For the CDR3, the DNA is TGTGCCAGCAGCGTAGGTGCTAGCGGGGGGACAGGGGCTTTT. It is translated as CASSVGASGGTGAF.

This clone was seen just once. This chain links TRBV6-2 or TRBV6-3 with TRBJ1-2, with D hard to call. Per the germline V gene, CDR1 is MNHEY and CDR2 is SVGEGT. The CDR3 has 15 residues. V gave up 5 bases and J gave up 4 bases, with 17 bases separating them. CDR3 residues: CASSARVEVLYGYTF. The DNA for the CDR3 is TGTGCCAGCAGTGCTCGCGTAGAGGTTCTCTATGGCTACACCTTC.

This chain links TRBV6-5 with TRBJ1-1; D is possibly TRBD1 (6 bases). V gave up 6 bases and J gave up 3 bases, with 8 bases separating them. This CDR3 region has 12 residues. Germline CDR1 and CDR2: MNHEY and SVGAGI. The CDR3 sequence: CASSRTDTEAFF. The CDR3 nucleotides are TGTGCCAGCAGCCGGACAGACACTGAAGCTTTCTTT.

The chain is built from TRBV9 and TRBJ1-2, with D maybe TRBD1 (5 bases). V lost 0 bases and J 3 bases, leaving 9 bases between the germline ends. Germline assignment: CDR1 SGDLS and CDR2 YYNGEE. The CDR3 contains 14 residues. The CDR3 bases are TGTGCCAGCAGCGTAGGGGGCCACGACTATGGCTACACCTTC. As protein: CASSVGGHDYGYTF. Combining the CDR3 with reference TRBV9 and TRBJ1-2 gives the whole variable domain DSGVTQTPKHLITATGQRVTLRCSPRSGDLSVYWYQQSLDQGLQFLIQYYNGEERAKGNILERFSAQQFPDLHSELNLSSLELGDSALYFCASSVGGHDYGYTFGSGTRLTVV.

The chain links TRBV4-3 to TRBJ1-2, with D hard to call. V lost 0 bases, J lost 3 bases, and 14 bases lay in between. Germline V gene sequence: CDR1 LGHNA, CDR2 YSLEER. CDR3 length: 16 amino acids. The CDR3 loop reads CASSQEWTLAHYGYTF. The DNA for the CDR3 is TGCGCCAGCAGCCAAGAATGGACTCTGGCGCACTATGGCTACACCTTC.

This clone came up a few times. V usage is TRBV29-1 and J usage is TRBJ2-7, with 7 positions matching TRBD2. The CDR3 covers 14 residues. V trimming: 6 bases; J trimming: 1 base; junction bases outside the gene matches: 9. Germline lookup yields CDR1 SQVTM and CDR2 ANQGSEA. CDR3 amino acids: CSVGSSGRSYEQYF. DNA of the CDR3: TGCAGCGTGGGATCTAGCGGTAGGTCCTACGAGCAGTACTTC.

This clone was observed a few times. The chain joins TRBV10-1 to TRBJ2-3; 7 bases match TRBD2. The CDR3 totals 17 residues. Losses at the gene ends were 0 bases for V and 0 bases for J; bases not matched to a gene: 6. CDR1 and CDR2 from the germline V gene are WNHNN and SYGVQD (reference sequence). CDR3 DNA sequence: TGCGCCAGCAGTGAGTCTCCCCCGGGAGGCAGCACAGATACGCAGTATTTT. Its protein is CASSESPPGGSTDTQYF.

The chain combines TRBV7-3 with TRBJ2-7; TRBD1 matches at 8 bases. This CDR3 is 13 amino acids long. CDR1 is SGHTA, CDR2 FQGTGA, per germline. V trimming: 5 bases; J trimming: 5 bases; junction bases outside the gene matches: 5. CDR3 in DNA: TGTGCCAGCAGCATGACAGGGGTTAACGAGCAGTACTTC. Translated: CASSMTGVNEQYF.

This chain links TRBV20-1 with TRBJ1-5; D is ambiguous. Germline CDR1 reads DFQATT; CDR2 reads SNEGSKA (reference sequence). There are 13 residues in the CDR3. Trimming shortened V by 3 bases and J by 0 bases, and 6 bases separated the two germline ends. CDR3 DNA: TGCAGTGCTAGTGGCAGTAGCAATCAGCCCCAGCATTTT. Its translation is CSASGSSNQPQHF.

This chain joins TRBV6-1 and TRBJ2-7; a weak D match, TRBD1 (5 bases). CDR1 and CDR2 from the germline V gene are MNHNS and SASEGT. This CDR3 has 17 amino acids. V was trimmed by 2 bases and J by 3 bases, leaving 20 bases between them. CDR3 nucleotides: TGTGCCAGCAGTGAATCGAGGCTTCAGGGCAATTTCTACGAGCAGTACTTC. Protein sequence: CASSESRLQGNFYEQYF.

This sequence joins TRBV5-6 and TRBJ1-1, with 10 bases fitting TRBD1. The germline V gene has CDR1 SGHDT and CDR2 YYEEEE. The CDR3 sequence is 13 residues long. The J segment lost 6 bases and the V segment lost 3 bases, leaving 2 bases of the junction unmatched. CDR3 DNA sequence: TGTGCCAGCAGCTCTGGGACAGGGGCTGAAGCTTTCTTT. It encodes CASSSGTGAEAFF.

The rearrangement joins TRBV14 to TRBJ1-2; D possibly corresponds to TRBD1 (6 bases). CDR1 is SGHDN and CDR2 is FVKESK in the germline V gene. The CDR3 runs to 15 residues. Trimming stripped 0 bases from V and 4 bases from J, with 12 bases between. The CDR3 nucleotides are TGTGCCAGCAGCCAAGATTACAGGGTGGGCTATGGCTACACCTTC. It encodes CASSQDYRVGYGYTF. Using reference TRBV14 and TRBJ1-2 for the parts outside the CDR3, the full variable domain is EAGVTQFPSHSVIEKGQTVTLRCDPISGHDNLYWYRRVMGKEIKFLLHFVKESKQDESGMPNNRFLAERTGGTYSTLKVQPAELEDSGVYFCASSQDYRVGYGYTFGSGTRLTVV.

The chain uses TRBV7-2 and TRBJ2-6, with D tentatively TRBD1 (5 bases). CDR3 length: 17 residues. V was trimmed by 6 bases and J by 1 base, leaving 16 bases between them. In germline, CDR1 is SGHTA, CDR2 FQGNSA. The CDR3 reads CASSTGRTQSGANVLTF. The CDR3 DNA is TGTGCCAGCAGTACAGGTAGAACCCAGTCTGGGGCCAACGTCCTGACTTTC.

The gene calls are TRBV2 and TRBJ1-5; D gene uncertain. The CDR3 totals 15 residues. Germline-derived CDR1 and CDR2 are SNHLY and FYNNEI. Between the trimmed V and J ends, which lost 2 bases and 0 bases, there was a span of 8 bases. Here the CDR3 reads CASSETVNSNQPQHF. In DNA, the CDR3 is TGTGCCAGCAGTGAAACAGTAAATAGCAATCAGCCCCAGCATTTT.

The chain couples TRBV5-1 to TRBJ2-3; 7 positions agree with TRBD2. Germline values: CDR1 SGHRS, CDR2 YFSETQ. The V and J ends lost 5 bases and 2 bases, in that order; junction bases with no gene match: 8. The CDR3 runs 15 residues. CDR3 nucleotides: TGCGCCAGCAGTGGGGAGGGCCTAAACACAGATACGCAGTATTTT. This codes for CASSGEGLNTDTQYF.

The chain uses TRBV7-9 and TRBJ1-2; weak D call: TRBD1 (6 bases). V was cut by 0 bases and J by 7 bases, with 9 bases left in between. Germline V gene sequence: CDR1 SEHNR, CDR2 FQNEAQ (reference sequence). The CDR3 is 13 residues long. The CDR3 spells CASSLAPGVGYTF. The CDR3 DNA sequence: TGTGCCAGCAGCTTAGCCCCAGGGGTTGGCTACACCTTC.

V gene TRBV5-4 combines with J gene TRBJ2-1; D is perhaps TRBD2 (6 bases). Trimming cost V 3 bases and J 4 bases, with 11 bases left between them. This CDR3 contains 14 residues. Germline V gene lookup returns CDR1 SGHNT and CDR2 YYREEE (reference sequence). CDR3 protein: CASSSGLEYNEQFF. Written as DNA, the CDR3 is TGTGCCAGCAGCTCGGGACTTGAATACAATGAGCAGTTCTTC.

V is TRBV19 and J is TRBJ1-1; 10 nucleotides match TRBD1. The germline V gene has CDR1 LNHDA and CDR2 SQIVND (reference sequence). The CDR3 consists of 13 residues. Losses at the gene ends were 6 bases for V and 6 bases for J; bases not matched to a gene: 4. The CDR3, as DNA: TGTGCCAGTAGAGCTGGGACAGGGGCTGAAGCTTTCTTT. Residues: CASRAGTGAEAFF.

The J gene is TRBJ1-1, the V gene TRBV9, with TRBD1 identical over 10 bases. The CDR3 is 17 residues long. With V trimmed by 0 bases and J by 4 bases, 9 bases remained unmatched. The V gene's germline CDR1 is SGDLS and CDR2 YYNGEE. The CDR3 sequence: CASSVGRRTGGGTEAFF. CDR3 DNA sequence: TGTGCCAGCAGCGTAGGCCGGAGGACAGGGGGAGGCACTGAAGCTTTCTTT.

The chain employs TRBV18 and TRBJ2-1; the match to TRBD2 covers 9 bases. The CDR3 is made up of 16 amino acids. Germline V CDR1 and CDR2: KGHSH, LQKENI. The J segment lost 5 bases and the V segment lost 3 bases, leaving 8 bases of the junction unmatched. CDR3 residues: CASSPPSGRPNNEQFF. The CDR3 nucleotides read TGTGCCAGCTCACCTCCGAGCGGGAGGCCTAACAATGAGCAGTTCTTC. The complete variable domain, with remaining parts taken from reference TRBV18 and TRBJ2-1, reads NAGVMQNPRHLVRRRGQEARLRCSPMKGHSHVYWYRQLPEEGLKFMVYLQKENIIDESGMPKERFSAEFPKEGPSILRIQQVVRGDSAAYFCASSPPSGRPNNEQFFGPGTRLTVL.

The genes are TRBV29-1 and TRBJ1-6; D is unclear. The V end lost 4 bases, the J end lost 0 bases, and 10 bases lay between the germline ends. This CDR3 has 15 residues. Germline V gene sequence: CDR1 SQVTM, CDR2 ANQGSEA. In nucleotides, the CDR3 is TGCAGCGTTGCAACGGAGGGCTCCTATAATTCACCCCTCCACTTT. Residues: CSVATEGSYNSPLHF.